A selection of T cell receptor beta chains follows, all from one sample in a study of chemoradiotherapy in HPV16-positive cancers. Method: immunoSEQ multiplex PCR; TCRdb's copy keeps in-frame clones and lacks some. This sample has approximately 20,000 clones; 80% to 90% occur once, and the top ten carry about 5.8%. Sequencing was performed on blood, taken from a patient who underwent chemoradiotherapy. These receptors all stem from a human donor with HPV-associated anogenital cancer. Each CDR3 is given with its conserved first and last residue. D genes are given only for firm matches. Part of the rows lack a size; the others show once, few, many or a class for expanded clones.

>.|TRBD2|TRBV5-8|TRBJ2-5
TGTGCCAGCAGCCTTGGACTAGCGGGGGGAATACAAGAGACCCAGTACTTC
CASSLGLAGGIQETQYF
>.|.|TRBV5-1|TRBJ1-1
TGCGCCAGCAGCTTGGAACGGTTAAGCGGCACTGAAGCTTTCTTT
CASSLERLSGTEAFF
>.|TRBD1|TRBV5-1|TRBJ2-3
TGCGCCAGCAGCTTGGTAACAGGGGGTACCCTATCAGATACGCAGTATTTT
CASSLVTGGTLSDTQYF
>.|.|TRBV15|TRBJ1-2
TGTGCCACCAGCAGACGGACGGACCCGTCGAATACCTTC
CATSRRTDPSNTF
>.|TRBD1|TRBV11-1|TRBJ1-2
TGTGCCAGCAGCCCGACCGGGACAGGGGGGTACTATGGCTACACCTTC
CASSPTGTGGYYGYTF
>few|TRBD1|TRBV5-8|TRBJ1-1
TGTGCCAGCACCACCCGGACAGGGGCTCTCACTGAAGCTTTCTTT
CASTTRTGALTEAFF
>.|.|TRBV27|TRBJ1-6
TGTGCCAGCAGTTGGACAGCTGGGAATTCACCCCTCCACTTT
CASSWTAGNSPLHF
>.|TRBD1|TRBV18|TRBJ1-3
TGTGCCAGCTCACCACCGGGACAGGGGAGCATCTCTGGAAACACCATATATTTT
CASSPPGQGSISGNTIYF
>.|.|TRBV19|TRBJ1-5
TGTGCCAGTACCGAGGTATCGGGTCAGCCCCAGCATTTT
CASTEVSGQPQHF
>.|TRBD1|TRBV18|TRBJ1-1
TGTGCCAGCTCACCACCGTCGGACAGGGACACTGAAGCTTTCTTT
CASSPPSDRDTEAFF
>once|.|TRBV9|TRBJ2-1
TGTGCCAGCAGCGTAGGAGCGGCTTCCTACAATGAGCAGTTCTTC
CASSVGAASYNEQFF
>.|.|TRBV29-1|TRBJ1-3
TGCAGCGTTGAAGATTTAGGTGGGACACCAAAAAAGCCCGGAAACACCATATATTTT
CSVEDLGGTPKKPGNTIYF
>.|.|TRBV11-2|TRBJ2-2
TGTGCCAGCAGCTTACGTCTAGCCGGGGAGCTGTTTTTT
CASSLRLAGELFF
>.|.|TRBV11-2|TRBJ1-2
TGTGCCACCCAAGAAAGGAACTATGGCTACACCTTC
CATQERNYGYTF
>.|.|TRBV5-1|TRBJ2-4
TGCGCCAGCAGCCCGGGGGAACTAACCAAAAACATTCAGTACTTC
CASSPGELTKNIQYF
>.|.|TRBV27|TRBJ1-2
TGTGCCAGCAGCCGCTCGAGGACTAACTATGGCTACACCTTC
CASSRSRTNYGYTF
>.|.|TRBV7-8|TRBJ2-3
TGTGCCAGCAGCTTAGCCCCTCCCTTGACATTCGGCACAGATACGCAGTATTTT
CASSLAPPLTFGTDTQYF